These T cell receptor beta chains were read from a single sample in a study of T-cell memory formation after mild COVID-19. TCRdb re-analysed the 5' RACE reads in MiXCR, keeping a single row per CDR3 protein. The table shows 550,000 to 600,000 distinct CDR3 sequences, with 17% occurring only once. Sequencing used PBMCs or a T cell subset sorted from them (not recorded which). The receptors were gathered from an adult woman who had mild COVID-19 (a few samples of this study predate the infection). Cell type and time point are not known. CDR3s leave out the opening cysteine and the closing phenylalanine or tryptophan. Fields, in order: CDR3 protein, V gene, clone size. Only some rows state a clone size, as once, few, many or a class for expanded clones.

cdr3_aa: SAPPQRGPYNEQF
v_call: TRBV20-1
clone_size: once

cdr3_aa: ASSQLTGTNSPLH
v_call: TRBV4-1
clone_size: few

cdr3_aa: ASSRKADTQY
v_call: TRBV6-1
clone_size: NA

cdr3_aa: ASRAGGGETQY
v_call: TRBV5-1
clone_size: few

cdr3_aa: ASMGPGGTEAF
v_call: TRBV5-1
clone_size: NA

cdr3_aa: ATTLRTGVTGELF
v_call: TRBV15
clone_size: NA

cdr3_aa: ASGLVPDLAGTGELF
v_call: TRBV12-5
clone_size: NA

cdr3_aa: ASSSQTLQPQH
v_call: TRBV12-3/TRBV12-4
clone_size: many

cdr3_aa: ASSQDPAGVQETQY
v_call: TRBV3-1
clone_size: NA

cdr3_aa: SVRDSRTEAF
v_call: TRBV29-1
clone_size: NA

cdr3_aa: ASSQAETGGYGYT
v_call: TRBV3-1
clone_size: NA

cdr3_aa: ATSRQGWDYGYT
v_call: TRBV15
clone_size: few

cdr3_aa: ASSRPSGLAGGSSYNEQF
v_call: TRBV4-2
clone_size: NA

cdr3_aa: ASSHDVRRGYT
v_call: TRBV23-1
clone_size: NA

cdr3_aa: ASSLVGTSGANVLT
v_call: TRBV5-1
clone_size: NA

cdr3_aa: SVEGLDNEQF
v_call: TRBV29-1
clone_size: few

cdr3_aa: ASSPQPNGGTEAF
v_call: TRBV3-1
clone_size: few

cdr3_aa: AVYSPGTTYNEQF
v_call: TRBV7-9
clone_size: few

cdr3_aa: ASIISGRGVQPQH
v_call: TRBV6-1
clone_size: NA

cdr3_aa: ATSMSGDTQY
v_call: TRBV24-1
clone_size: NA

cdr3_aa: ASSGDGFHEQY
v_call: TRBV3-1
clone_size: many

cdr3_aa: SGLEGTGAGNTIY
v_call: TRBV29-1
clone_size: NA

cdr3_aa: SARPNGGEQF
v_call: TRBV20-1
clone_size: NA

cdr3_aa: SVEASGNTIY
v_call: TRBV29-1
clone_size: few

cdr3_aa: ASSPNRTNYGYT
v_call: TRBV18
clone_size: few

cdr3_aa: AISDGLAGVDTQY
v_call: TRBV10-3
clone_size: NA

cdr3_aa: SARSSSRWGETQY
v_call: TRBV20-1
clone_size: few

cdr3_aa: ASSSRSGNTIY
v_call: TRBV7-6
clone_size: NA

cdr3_aa: ATSGRGRVRDTQY
v_call: TRBV15
clone_size: NA

cdr3_aa: ATSDNGFDYGYT
v_call: TRBV24-1
clone_size: NA

cdr3_aa: ASSFHGISYEQY
v_call: TRBV27
clone_size: NA

cdr3_aa: ASSLVGHSTDTQY
v_call: TRBV11-2
clone_size: NA

cdr3_aa: SVEWWTSYSYNEQF
v_call: TRBV29-1
clone_size: few

cdr3_aa: ATSVTGVTDTQY
v_call: TRBV24-1
clone_size: few

cdr3_aa: ASSSSLSNTGELF
v_call: TRBV7-3
clone_size: NA

cdr3_aa: ASSYLRDRNEQF
v_call: TRBV6-2/TRBV6-3
clone_size: NA

cdr3_aa: SARGLAGVEQF
v_call: TRBV20-1
clone_size: few

cdr3_aa: ASSLGRTAYVNEKLF
v_call: TRBV7-9
clone_size: few

cdr3_aa: ASSSWFQNGEQF
v_call: TRBV7-9
clone_size: NA

cdr3_aa: ASSPIRLAGGPQSYNEQF
v_call: TRBV7-3
clone_size: NA

cdr3_aa: AWSLRHRGVRNTGELF
v_call: TRBV30
clone_size: few

cdr3_aa: ASGQGHFYRHAQY
v_call: TRBV6-2/TRBV6-3
clone_size: NA